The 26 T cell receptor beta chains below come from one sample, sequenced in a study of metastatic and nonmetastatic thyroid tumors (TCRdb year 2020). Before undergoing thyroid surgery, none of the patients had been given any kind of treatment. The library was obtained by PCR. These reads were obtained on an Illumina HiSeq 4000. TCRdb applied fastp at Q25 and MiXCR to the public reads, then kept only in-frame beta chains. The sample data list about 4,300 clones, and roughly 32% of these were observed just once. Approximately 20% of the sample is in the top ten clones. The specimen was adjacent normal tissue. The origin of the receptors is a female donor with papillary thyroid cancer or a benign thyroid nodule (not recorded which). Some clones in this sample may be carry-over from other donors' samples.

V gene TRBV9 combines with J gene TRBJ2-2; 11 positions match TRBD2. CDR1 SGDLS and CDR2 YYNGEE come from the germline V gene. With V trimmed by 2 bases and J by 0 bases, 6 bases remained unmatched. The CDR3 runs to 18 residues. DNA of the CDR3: TGTGCCAGCAGCGTTCTAGCGGGGGGCCCAACGAACACCGGGGAGCTGTTTTTT. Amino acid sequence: CASSVLAGGPTNTGELFF.

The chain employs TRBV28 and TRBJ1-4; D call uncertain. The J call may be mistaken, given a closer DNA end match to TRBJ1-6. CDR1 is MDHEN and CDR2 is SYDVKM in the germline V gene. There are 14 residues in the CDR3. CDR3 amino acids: CASGRYKYNSPLHF. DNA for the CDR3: TGTGCCAGCGGAAGGTACAAATATAATTCACCCCTCCACTTT.

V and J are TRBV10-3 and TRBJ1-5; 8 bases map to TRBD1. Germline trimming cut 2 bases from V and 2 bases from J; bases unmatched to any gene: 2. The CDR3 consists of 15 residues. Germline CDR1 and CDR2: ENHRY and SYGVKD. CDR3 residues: CAISEGQGGNQPQHF. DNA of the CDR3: TGTGCCATCAGTGAGGGACAGGGTGGCAATCAGCCCCAGCATTTT.

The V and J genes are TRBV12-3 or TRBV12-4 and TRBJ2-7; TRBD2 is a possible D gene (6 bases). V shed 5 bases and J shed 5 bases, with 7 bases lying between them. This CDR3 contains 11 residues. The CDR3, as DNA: TGTGCCAGCAGTCGGACTAACGAGCAGTACTTC. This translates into CASSRTNEQYF.

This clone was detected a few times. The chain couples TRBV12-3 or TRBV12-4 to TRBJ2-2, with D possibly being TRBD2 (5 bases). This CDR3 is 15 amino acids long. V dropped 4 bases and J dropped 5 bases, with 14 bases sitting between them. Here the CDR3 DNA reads TGTGCCAGCAGTTCCGAGGGAATGGGTACCGGGGAGCTGTTTTTT. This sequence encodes CASSSEGMGTGELFF.

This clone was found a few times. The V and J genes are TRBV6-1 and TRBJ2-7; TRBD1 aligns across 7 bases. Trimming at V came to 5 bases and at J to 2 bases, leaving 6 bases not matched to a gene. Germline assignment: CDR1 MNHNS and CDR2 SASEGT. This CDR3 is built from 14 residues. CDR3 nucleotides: TGTGCCAGCAGTAGCCGGGACAGTGCCTACGAGCAGTACTTC. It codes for CASSSRDSAYEQYF.

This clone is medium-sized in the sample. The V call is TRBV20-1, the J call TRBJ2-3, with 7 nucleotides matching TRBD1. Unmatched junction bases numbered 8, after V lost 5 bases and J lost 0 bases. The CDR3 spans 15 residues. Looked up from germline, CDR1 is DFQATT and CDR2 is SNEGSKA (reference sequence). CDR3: CSAGRDSASTDTQYF. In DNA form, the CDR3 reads TGCAGTGCTGGAAGGGACAGCGCAAGCACAGATACGCAGTATTTT.

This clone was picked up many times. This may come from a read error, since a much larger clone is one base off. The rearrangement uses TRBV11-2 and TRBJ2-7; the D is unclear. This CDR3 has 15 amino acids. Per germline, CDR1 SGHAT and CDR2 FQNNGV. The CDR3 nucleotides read TGTGCCGGCAGCTTAGGATGGGGAATCTCCTACGAGCAGTACTTC. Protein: CAGSLGWGISYEQYF.

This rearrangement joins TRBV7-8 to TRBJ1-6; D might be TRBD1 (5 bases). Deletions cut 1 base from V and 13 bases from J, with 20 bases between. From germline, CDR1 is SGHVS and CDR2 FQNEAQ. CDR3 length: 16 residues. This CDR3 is CASSLGAGTQAVPLHF. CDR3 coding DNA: TGTGCCAGCAGCTTAGGGGCCGGGACCCAGGCAGTGCCCCTCCACTTT.

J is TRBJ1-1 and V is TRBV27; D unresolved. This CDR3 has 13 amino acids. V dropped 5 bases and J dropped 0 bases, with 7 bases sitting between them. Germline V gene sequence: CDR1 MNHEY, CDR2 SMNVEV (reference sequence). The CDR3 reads CASSVNMNTEAFF. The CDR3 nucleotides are TGTGCCAGCAGTGTCAACATGAACACTGAAGCTTTCTTT.

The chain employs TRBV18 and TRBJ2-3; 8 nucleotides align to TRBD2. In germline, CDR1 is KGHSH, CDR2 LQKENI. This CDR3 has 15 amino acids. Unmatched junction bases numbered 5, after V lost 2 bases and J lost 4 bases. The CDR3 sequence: CASSPLAGGSDTQYF. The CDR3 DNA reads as TGTGCCAGCTCACCATTGGCGGGGGGTTCAGATACGCAGTATTTT.

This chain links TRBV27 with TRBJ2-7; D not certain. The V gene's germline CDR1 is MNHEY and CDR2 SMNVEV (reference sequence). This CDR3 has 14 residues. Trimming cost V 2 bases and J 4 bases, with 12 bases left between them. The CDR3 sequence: CASSLRWITYEQYF. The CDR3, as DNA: TGTGCCAGCAGTTTACGGTGGATCACGTACGAGCAGTACTTC.

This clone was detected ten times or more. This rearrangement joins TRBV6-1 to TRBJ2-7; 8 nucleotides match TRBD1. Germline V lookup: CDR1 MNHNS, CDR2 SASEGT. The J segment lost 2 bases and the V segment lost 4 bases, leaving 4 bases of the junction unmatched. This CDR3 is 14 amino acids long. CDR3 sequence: CASSVGQGPYEQYF. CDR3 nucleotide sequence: TGTGCCAGCAGTGTCGGACAGGGTCCCTACGAGCAGTACTTC.

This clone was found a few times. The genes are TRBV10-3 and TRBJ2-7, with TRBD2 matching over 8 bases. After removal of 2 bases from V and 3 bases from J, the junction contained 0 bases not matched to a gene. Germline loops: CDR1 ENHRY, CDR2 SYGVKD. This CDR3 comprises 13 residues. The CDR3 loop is CAISESGGYEQYF. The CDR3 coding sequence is TGTGCCATCAGTGAGAGCGGGGGCTACGAGCAGTACTTC.

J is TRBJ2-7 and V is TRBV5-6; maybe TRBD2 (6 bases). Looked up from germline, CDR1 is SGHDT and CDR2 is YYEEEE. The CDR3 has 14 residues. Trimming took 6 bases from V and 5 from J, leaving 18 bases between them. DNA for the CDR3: TGTGCCAGCATAGCGGTGGACGGGTCCGACGAGCAGTACTTC. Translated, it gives CASIAVDGSDEQYF. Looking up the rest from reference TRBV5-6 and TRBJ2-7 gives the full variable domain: DAGVTQSPTHLIKTRGQQVTLRCSPKSGHDTVSWYQQALGQGPQFIFQYYEEEERQRGNFPDRFSGHQFPNYSSELNVNALLLGDSALYLCASIAVDGSDEQYFGPGTRLTVT.

This CDR3 is CASSYSASHNEQFF. The CDR3 DNA follows: TGTGCCAGCAGTTACTCTGCTAGTCACAATGAGCAGTTCTTC. The rearrangement links TRBV6-6 to TRBJ2-1, with D unresolved. Germline V lookup: CDR1 MNHNY, CDR2 SVGAGI (reference sequence). Trimming took 0 bases from V and 5 from J, leaving 8 bases between them. The CDR3 extends over 14 amino acids.

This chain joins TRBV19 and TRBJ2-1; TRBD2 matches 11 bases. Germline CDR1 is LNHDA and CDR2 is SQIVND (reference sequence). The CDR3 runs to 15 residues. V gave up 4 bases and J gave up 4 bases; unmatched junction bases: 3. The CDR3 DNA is TGTGCCAGTAGTAGGGGACTAGCGGAGTACAATGAGCAGTTCTTC. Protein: CASSRGLAEYNEQFF.

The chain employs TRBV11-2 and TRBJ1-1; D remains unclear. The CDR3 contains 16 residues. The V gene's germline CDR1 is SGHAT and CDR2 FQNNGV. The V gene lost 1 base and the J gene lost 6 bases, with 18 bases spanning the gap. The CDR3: CASSLGHPGLVAEAFF. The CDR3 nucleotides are TGTGCCAGCAGCTTAGGACACCCGGGGTTAGTGGCTGAAGCTTTCTTT.

The CDR3 is CASSERGGGDTGELFF. CDR3 DNA: TGTGCCAGCAGTGAGAGAGGAGGGGGAGACACCGGGGAGCTGTTTTTT. The gene calls are TRBV6-1 and TRBJ2-2; D tentatively fits TRBD1 or TRBD2 (6 bases each). Trimming stripped 3 bases from V and 3 bases from J, with 14 bases between. The CDR3 has 16 amino acids. CDR1 is MNHNS and CDR2 is SASEGT in the germline V gene.

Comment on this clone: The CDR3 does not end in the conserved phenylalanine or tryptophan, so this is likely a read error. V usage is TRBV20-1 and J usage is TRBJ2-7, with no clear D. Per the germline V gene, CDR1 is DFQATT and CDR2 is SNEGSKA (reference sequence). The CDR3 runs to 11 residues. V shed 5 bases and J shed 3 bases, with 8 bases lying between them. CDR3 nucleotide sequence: TGCAGTGCTCGGACCTACTACGAGCAGTACAGC. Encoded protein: CSARTYYEQYS.

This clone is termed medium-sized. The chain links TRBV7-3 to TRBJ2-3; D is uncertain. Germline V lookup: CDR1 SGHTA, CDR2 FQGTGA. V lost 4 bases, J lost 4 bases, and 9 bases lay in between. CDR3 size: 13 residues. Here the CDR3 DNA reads TGTGCCAGCAGCTCCTACTTGGCAGATACGCAGTATTTT. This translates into CASSSYLADTQYF.

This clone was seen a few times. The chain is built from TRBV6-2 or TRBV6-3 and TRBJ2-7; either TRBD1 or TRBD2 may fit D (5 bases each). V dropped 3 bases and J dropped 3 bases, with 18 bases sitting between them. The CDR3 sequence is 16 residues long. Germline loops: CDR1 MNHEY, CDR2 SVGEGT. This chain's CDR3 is CASSYAGPGRDYEQYF. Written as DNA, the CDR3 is TGTGCCAGCAGTTATGCCGGACCGGGACGGGACTACGAGCAGTACTTC.

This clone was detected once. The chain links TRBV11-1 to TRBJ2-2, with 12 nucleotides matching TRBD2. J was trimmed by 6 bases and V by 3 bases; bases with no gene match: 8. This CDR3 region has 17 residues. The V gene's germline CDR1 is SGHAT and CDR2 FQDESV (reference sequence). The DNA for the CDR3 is TGTGCCAGCAGCTTGACTAGCGGGAGTTCTGGTTCCGGGGAGCTGTTTTTT. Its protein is CASSLTSGSSGSGELFF.

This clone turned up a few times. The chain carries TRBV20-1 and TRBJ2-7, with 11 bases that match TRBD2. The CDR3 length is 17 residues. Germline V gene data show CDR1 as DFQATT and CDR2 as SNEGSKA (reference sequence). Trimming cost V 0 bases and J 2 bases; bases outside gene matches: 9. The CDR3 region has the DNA TGCAGTGCTAGAGATCTAGCGGGAGGTTCGGAAACCTACGAGCAGTACGTC. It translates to CSARDLAGGSETYEQYV.

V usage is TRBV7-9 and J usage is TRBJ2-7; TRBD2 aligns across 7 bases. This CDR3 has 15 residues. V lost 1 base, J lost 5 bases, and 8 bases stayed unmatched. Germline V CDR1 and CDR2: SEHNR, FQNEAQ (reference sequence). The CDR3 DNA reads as TGTGCCAGCAGCTTAGAGCAGGGAGGGTTACACGAGCAGTACTTC. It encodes CASSLEQGGLHEQYF.

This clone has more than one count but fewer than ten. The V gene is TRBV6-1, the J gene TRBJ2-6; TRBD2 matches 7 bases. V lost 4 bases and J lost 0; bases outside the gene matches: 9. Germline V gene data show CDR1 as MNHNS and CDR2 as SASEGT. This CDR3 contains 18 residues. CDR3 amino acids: CASSGGGLDTSGANVLTF. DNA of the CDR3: TGTGCCAGCAGTGGGGGGGGGTTAGACACCTCTGGGGCCAACGTCCTGACTTTC.